Listed here is a single TCR beta chain. In the same sample, other DNA sequences code for this CDR3. This entry is derived from a study of blood T cell repertoires in COVID-19. The CDR3 length is 13 residues. V lost 1 base, J lost 4 bases, and 8 bases lay in between. Clones were sequenced by immunoSEQ multiplex PCR, and TCRdb holds only the in-frame ones, with some missing. The sample consists of about 200,000 clones, just under 85% of them appearing once. This chain links TRBV12-3 or TRBV12-4 with TRBJ2-7; D is possibly TRBD2 (5 bases). Sequencing was done on a sample of peripheral blood. The receptor comes from a man in his 60s with COVID-19, enrolled during active disease. CDR3 amino acids: CASSLGGGYEQYF. The CDR3 nucleotides read TGTGCCAGCAGTTTAGGAGGCGGGTACGAGCAGTACTTC.